This T cell receptor (beta chain) was captured in a study of regulatory T cells in long-lasting Graves disease. This clonotype appeared many times. The trim removed 1 base at V and 3 bases at J, leaving 8 bases unmatched. Germline lookup yields CDR1 SGHDN and CDR2 FVKESK. This CDR3 comprises 17 residues. Libraries of TCR beta came from iRepertoire HTBI primers plus Arm-PCR of CDR3 regions. Each CDR3 protein is one row after TCRdb ran MiXCR on the multiplex PCR reads. Here the sample spans approximately 350,000 distinct CDR3 sequences, about 16% being singletons. The time point here: newly diagnosed GD, antithyroid drugs for less than 3 months. With RNA extracted from PBMCs as input, the TCR library was made. The sample was also reused in another study, on T cells in Graves' hyperthyroidism and ophthalmopathy.

The chain recombines TRBV14 with TRBJ2-7; 11 bases agree with TRBD2. This receptor was taken from a woman younger than 30 with Graves disease. This material consisted of peripheral blood mononuclear cells (PBMCs), taken at new diagnosis, from a patient treated with antithyroid drugs. In nucleotides, the CDR3 is TGTGCCAGCAGCCAAGGGTTTACTAGCGGGAGTATCTACGAGCAGTACTTC. This translates into CASSQGFTSGSIYEQYF.